Sequencing of this T cell receptor beta chain was carried out in a study of cytomegalovirus exposure and HLA in healthy donors. Findings and caveats of the study: Upon later analysis, HLA-associated TCR beta chains proved more clonally expanded than other, equally common chains.

CDR1 KGHSH and CDR2 LQKENI come from the germline V gene. V gave up 4 bases and J gave up 4 bases; unmatched junction bases: 12. The CDR3 length is 16 residues. 13 Jbeta primers and 60 Vbeta primers were used for the PCR. The data were produced by immunoSEQ multiplex PCR, yet TCRdb's version contains in-frame clones alone and is incomplete. This sample's clone table lists about 140,000 clones. Concerning this clone: Its antigen is currently unknown.

This TCR came from a male donor in good health and CMV-seronegative. The specimen sequenced was PBMCs. The V call is TRBV18, the J call TRBJ1-2; TRBD1 agrees at 7 bases. CDR3 loop: CASSLNSGQVLYGYTF. DNA of the CDR3: TGTGCCAGCTCACTAAACAGCGGACAGGTACTCTATGGCTACACCTTC.